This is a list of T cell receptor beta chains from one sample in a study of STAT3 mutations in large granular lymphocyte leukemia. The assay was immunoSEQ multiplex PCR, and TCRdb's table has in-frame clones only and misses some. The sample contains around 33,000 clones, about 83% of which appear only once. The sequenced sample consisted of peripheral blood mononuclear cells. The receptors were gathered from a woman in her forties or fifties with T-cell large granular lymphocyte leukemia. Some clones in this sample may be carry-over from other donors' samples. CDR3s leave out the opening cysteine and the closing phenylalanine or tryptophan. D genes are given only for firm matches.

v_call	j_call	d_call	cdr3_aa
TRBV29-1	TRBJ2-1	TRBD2	SVEGLAGANEQF
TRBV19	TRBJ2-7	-	ASSLGNRAYEQY
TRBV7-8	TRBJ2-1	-	ASSRGPTPSSYNEQF
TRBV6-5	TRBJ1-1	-	ASSYSIRGNTEAF
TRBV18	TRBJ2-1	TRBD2	ASSQSGGGLNEQF
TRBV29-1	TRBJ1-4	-	SAGSEEKLF
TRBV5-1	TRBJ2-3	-	ASSTIGSDTQY
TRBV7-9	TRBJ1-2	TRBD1	ASSPQGESYT
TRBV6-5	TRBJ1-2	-	ASRTGTGYGYT
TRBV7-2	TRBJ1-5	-	ASSLGRLSNQPQH